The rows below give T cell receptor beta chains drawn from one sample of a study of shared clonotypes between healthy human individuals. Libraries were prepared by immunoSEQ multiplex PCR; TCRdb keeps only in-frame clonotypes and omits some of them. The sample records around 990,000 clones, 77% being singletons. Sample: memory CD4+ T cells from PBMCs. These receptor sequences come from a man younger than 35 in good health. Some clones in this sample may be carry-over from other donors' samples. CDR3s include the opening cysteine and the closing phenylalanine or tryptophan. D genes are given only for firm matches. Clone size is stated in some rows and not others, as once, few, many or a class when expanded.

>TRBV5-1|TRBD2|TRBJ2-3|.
TGCGCCAGCAGCCCCCTGGGGGCTAGCGGGGATACGCAGTATTTT
CASSPLGASGDTQYF
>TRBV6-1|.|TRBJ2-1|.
TGTGCCAGCAGTCGAACCGAGGGCTCCTACAATGAGCAGTTCTTC
CASSRTEGSYNEQFF
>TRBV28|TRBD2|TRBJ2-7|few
TGTGCCAGCAGTTCAACTAGCGGGGGACTCTACGAGCAGTACTTC
CASSSTSGGLYEQYF
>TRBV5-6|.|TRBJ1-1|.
TGTGCCAACAGGACGGGAACAGGGACCACTGAAGCTTTCTTT
CANRTGTGTTEAFF
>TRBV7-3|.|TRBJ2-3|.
TGTGCCAGCAGCTTGGACAGCGGCCCAGATACGCAGTATTTT
CASSLDSGPDTQYF
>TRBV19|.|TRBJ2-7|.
TGTGCCAGTACCTCCGGTGGTCTGGACACCTACGAGCAGTACTTC
CASTSGGLDTYEQYF
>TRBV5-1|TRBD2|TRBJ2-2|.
TGCGCCAGCAGCTTGGTTGGCGGGAGGGCCCCCGGGGAGCTGTTTTTT
CASSLVGGRAPGELFF
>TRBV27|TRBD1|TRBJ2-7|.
TGTGCCAGCAGTTCCCCGGACAGGGTATCCGAGCAGTACTTC
CASSSPDRVSEQYF
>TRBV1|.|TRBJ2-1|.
TGCACCAGCAGCCAAGATCTACCGGCGGCCTACAATGAGCAGTTCTTC
CTSSQDLPAAYNEQFF
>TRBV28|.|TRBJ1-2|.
TGTGCCAGCAGTTTACTCCGAGACTGGGGTTACAATAACTATGGCTACACCTTC
CASSLLRDWGYNNYGYTF
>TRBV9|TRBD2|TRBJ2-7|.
TGTGCCAGCAGCGTAGGACTAGCGGGAGGAGACAGCTACGAGCAGTACTTC
CASSVGLAGGDSYEQYF
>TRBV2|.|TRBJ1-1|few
TGTGCCAGCAGTGCTCAGGGAGGGACTGAAGCTTTCTTT
CASSAQGGTEAFF
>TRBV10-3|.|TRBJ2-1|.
TGTGCCATCAGTGAAAACCGTGGACAGTTCTCCTACAATGAGCAGTTCTTC
CAISENRGQFSYNEQFF
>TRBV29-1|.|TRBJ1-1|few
TGCAGCGTTGAAGATCGATCCACTGAAGCTTTCTTT
CSVEDRSTEAFF
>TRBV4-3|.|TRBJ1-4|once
TGCGCCAGCAGCCACTTGGGGTCTAATGAAAAACTGTTTTTT
CASSHLGSNEKLFF
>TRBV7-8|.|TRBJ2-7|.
TGTGCCAGCAGCCTCCTATCAGGGTTTTCCTACGAGCAGTACTTC
CASSLLSGFSYEQYF
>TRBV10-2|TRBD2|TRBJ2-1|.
TGCGCCAGCAGGGGTCTAGCGGGAACCTACAATGAGCAGTTCTTC
CASRGLAGTYNEQFF
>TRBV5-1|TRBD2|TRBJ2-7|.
TGCGCCAGCAGCCCTTCAGCGGGAGAGGCCCACGAGCAGTACTTC
CASSPSAGEAHEQYF
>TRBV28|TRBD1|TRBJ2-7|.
TGTGCCAGCAGTTCCACGGGTTGGGACAGGGGATCCTACGAGCAGTACTTC
CASSSTGWDRGSYEQYF
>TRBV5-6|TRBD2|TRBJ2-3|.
TGTGCCAGCAGCTTCGGCGGGAGTACAGATACGCAGTATTTT
CASSFGGSTDTQYF
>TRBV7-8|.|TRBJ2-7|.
TGTGCCAGCAGCTTAGCCATGCGGGACTCCTACGAGCAGTACTTC
CASSLAMRDSYEQYF
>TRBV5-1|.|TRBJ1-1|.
TGCGCCAGCAGCTTTTCAAGGGGGAACACTGAAGCTTTCTTT
CASSFSRGNTEAFF
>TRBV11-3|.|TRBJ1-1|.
TGTGCCAGCAGCTTCTCGGGGACGAACACTGAAGCTTTCTTT
CASSFSGTNTEAFF
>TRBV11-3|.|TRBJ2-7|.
TGTGCCAGCAGCGTTGGTTCAGGGCTGCAGTACTTC
CASSVGSGLQYF
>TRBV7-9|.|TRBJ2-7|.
TGTGCCAGCAGCTTGGTGGGCTACGAGCAGTACTTC
CASSLVGYEQYF
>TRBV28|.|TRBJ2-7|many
TGTGCCAGCAGCGTGTCGGGTTGGGGGCGGGAGACCTACGAGCAGTACTTC
CASSVSGWGRETYEQYF
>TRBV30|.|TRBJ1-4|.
TGTGCCTGGGCGCACGGGGGGCTAGGGGAAAAACTGTTTTTT
CAWAHGGLGEKLFF
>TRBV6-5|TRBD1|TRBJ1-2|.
TGTGCCAGCAGTTATCGGGACAGCTATGGCTACACCTTC
CASSYRDSYGYTF
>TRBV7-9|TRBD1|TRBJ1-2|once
TGTGCCAGCAGCGTCGGGACAGCTCAGATTGGCTACACCTTC
CASSVGTAQIGYTF
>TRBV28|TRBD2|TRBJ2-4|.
TGTGCCAGCAGTCCCGTAGCGGGCCACAGTGGGAACATTCAGTACTTC
CASSPVAGHSGNIQYF
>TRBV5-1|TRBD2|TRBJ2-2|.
TGCGCCAGCAGCTTGCCTAGCGGAGCCGGGGAGCTGTTTTTT
CASSLPSGAGELFF
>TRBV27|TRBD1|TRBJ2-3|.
TGTGCCAGCAGTTCACAGGGGGCATGGACAGATACGCAGTATTTT
CASSSQGAWTDTQYF
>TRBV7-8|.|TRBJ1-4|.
TGTGCCAGCAAGGACAGATTCGGGACTAATGAAAAACTGTTTTTT
CASKDRFGTNEKLFF
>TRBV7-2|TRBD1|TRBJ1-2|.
TGTGCCAGCAGCTCAAAAGGACAGGGGGCGGGTGGCTACACCTTC
CASSSKGQGAGGYTF
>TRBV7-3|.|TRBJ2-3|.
TGTGCCAGCAGCTTAAGGACTAGCACAGATACGCAGTATTTT
CASSLRTSTDTQYF
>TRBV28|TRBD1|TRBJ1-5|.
TGTGCCAGCAGTTTGGACAGGGGGTTCACTCAGCCCCAGCATTTT
CASSLDRGFTQPQHF
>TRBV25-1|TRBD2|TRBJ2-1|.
TGTGCCAGCAATCCTAGCGGGAGCTCCTACAATGAGCAGTTCTTC
CASNPSGSSYNEQFF
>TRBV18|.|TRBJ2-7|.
TGTGCCAGCTCACCAGGGGCGGGCGGGGACTACGAGCAGTACTTC
CASSPGAGGDYEQYF
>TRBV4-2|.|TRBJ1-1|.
TGTGCCAGCAGCCCGTATAAACAGGGGAACACTGAAGCTTTCTTT
CASSPYKQGNTEAFF
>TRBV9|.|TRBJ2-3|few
TGTGCCAGCAGCGAAAGGGGCATAGGGGCGGCAGATACGCAGTATTTT
CASSERGIGAADTQYF